This TCR beta chain was identified in a study of neurological immune-mediated disorders. Notes on the study in general: Whereas HTLV-1-associated myelopathy showed the most TCR clonal expansion, multiple sclerosis showed the least, with levels below those of healthy controls.

The CDR3 covers 14 residues. The germline V gene has CDR1 DFQATT and CDR2 SNEGSKA (reference sequence). V lost 1 base, J lost 2 bases, and 9 bases lay in between. Synthesis of cDNA was performed by 5'RACE using 10-nucleotide random UMIs. The output of every sequencing run, over 190 million TCR-beta sequences, came from 15-18 subjects. TCRdb reprocessed the 5' RACE reads via MiXCR and lists one record per CDR3 protein. The sample holds 50,000 to 70,000 distinct CDR3 sequences, 2% to 3% seen once. This clonotype was observed at least ten times. Its antigen remains unidentified. Sequencing used PBMCs. The receptor comes from a man aged 45-60 years with multiple sclerosis. V usage is TRBV20-1 and J usage is TRBJ1-5; tentatively, D is TRBD1 (6 bases). In DNA, the CDR3 is TGCAGTGCTAGAGTGGGGGCCGGCAATCAGCCCCAGCATTTT. Translated: CSARVGAGNQPQHF.